This T cell receptor beta chain appears in the sequencing data of a study of T cells in Graves' hyperthyroidism and ophthalmopathy. Study-wide context: It was at initial diagnosis, before any treatment, that peripheral blood was collected.

Disease duration under 2 months; hyperthyroidism patients were aged 18 to 65. Thyroid ultrasound, orbital computed tomography, clinical symptoms, and serum thyroxine and TRAb underpinned diagnoses. Drawn at first hyperthyroidism diagnosis, the blood sample preceded any ophthalmopathy symptoms. Using RNA transcripts as the source, TCR beta CDR3 regions were amplified. Primed by the HTBI set, a first-round RT-PCR was run on the TCR CDR3. TCRdb independently ran MiXCR on the multiplex PCR reads; one entry per CDR3 protein. Of some 370,000 distinct CDR3 sequences listed, roughly 17% are singletons. Trimming left V 3 bases short and J 8 bases short, with 17 bases between. CDR3 length equals 14 residues. Germline V gene data show CDR1 as DFQATT and CDR2 as SNEGSKA (reference sequence).

The sequence was obtained from a woman aged 25 to 39 with Graves' hyperthyroidism that later progressed to Graves' ophthalmopathy. Sample: blood. J is TRBJ2-1 and V is TRBV20-1; D is unresolved. The CDR3 DNA reads as TGCAGTGCTAGTGTGATATCAAGACCTTATGAGCAGTTCTTC. This sequence encodes CSASVISRPYEQFF.